This T cell receptor beta chain came from a study of Graves' ophthalmopathy and Graves' hyperthyroidism. Study-wide context: The collection of peripheral blood took place at initial diagnosis, before any treatment.

This clonotype was observed at least ten times. The antigen remains unidentified. The authors amplified TCR beta CDR3 regions, and they did so from RNA transcripts for repertoire sequencing. RT-PCR with HTBI primers came first, then second-round multiplex PCR. TCRdb re-called the multiplex PCR reads with MiXCR, one entry per CDR3 protein. The sample shows just over 400,000 distinct CDR3 sequences, roughly 21% of them seen only once. In germline, CDR1 is MNHNS, CDR2 SASEGT. This CDR3 contains 14 residues. V gave up 2 bases and J gave up 5 bases, with 12 bases separating them. Study findings and constraints: A 13-signature model separated ophthalmopathy from stable hyperthyroidism, about 88% sensitivity, 81.08% specificity.

Enrolled hyperthyroidism patients had a new diagnosis, a duration under 2 months, and an age of 18 to 65. Diagnosis was based on clinical symptoms, serum thyroxine, TRAb, thyroid ultrasound and orbital computed tomography. The receptor comes from a woman aged 18-29 years with stable Graves' hyperthyroidism. Sample: peripheral blood. The chain links TRBV6-1 to TRBJ1-1, with a possible D match to TRBD1 (5 bases). CDR3 loop: CASSEQGGGTEAFF. The DNA for the CDR3 is TGTGCCAGCAGTGAACAGGGCGGTGGAACTGAAGCTTTCTTT.